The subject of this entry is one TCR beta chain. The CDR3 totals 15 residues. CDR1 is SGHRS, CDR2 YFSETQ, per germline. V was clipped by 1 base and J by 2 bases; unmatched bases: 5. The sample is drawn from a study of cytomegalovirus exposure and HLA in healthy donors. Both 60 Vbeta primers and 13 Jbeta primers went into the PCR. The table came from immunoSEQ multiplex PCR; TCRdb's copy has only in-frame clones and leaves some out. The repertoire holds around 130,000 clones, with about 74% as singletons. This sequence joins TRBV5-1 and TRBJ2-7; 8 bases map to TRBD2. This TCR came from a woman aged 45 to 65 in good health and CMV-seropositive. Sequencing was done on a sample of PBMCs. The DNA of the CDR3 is TGCGCCAGCAGCTTGACCCGGGGGGGTGCCTACGAGCAGTACTTC. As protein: CASSLTRGGAYEQYF.